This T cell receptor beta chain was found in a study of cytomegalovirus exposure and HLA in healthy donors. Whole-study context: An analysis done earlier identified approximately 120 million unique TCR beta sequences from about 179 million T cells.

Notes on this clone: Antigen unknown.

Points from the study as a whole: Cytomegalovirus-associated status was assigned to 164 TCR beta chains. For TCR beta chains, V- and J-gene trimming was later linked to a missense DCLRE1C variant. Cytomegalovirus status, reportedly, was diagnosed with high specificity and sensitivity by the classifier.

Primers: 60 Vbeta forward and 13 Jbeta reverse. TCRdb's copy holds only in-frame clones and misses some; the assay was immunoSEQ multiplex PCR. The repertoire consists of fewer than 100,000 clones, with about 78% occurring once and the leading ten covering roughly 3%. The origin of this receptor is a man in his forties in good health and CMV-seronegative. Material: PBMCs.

CDR3 amino acids: CSVWGTGFNYGYTF. The DNA of the CDR3 is TGCAGCGTTTGGGGGACAGGGTTTAACTATGGCTACACCTTC. This sequence joins TRBV29-1 and TRBJ1-2, with 9 bases aligning to TRBD1. Trimming at V came to 5 bases and at J to 1 base, leaving 5 bases not matched to a gene. The CDR3 sequence is 14 residues long. The germline gives CDR1 SQVTM, CDR2 ANQGSEA.